These 9 T cell receptor beta chains were all obtained from the same sample, sequenced in a study of blood T cells in healthy people across ages. Primed by a sample-barcoded 5' primer and a J-beta primer mix, a second PCR proceeded for 7 to 11 cycles. TCRdb re-called the 5' RACE reads through MiXCR, storing one row per CDR3 protein. The table lists about 1.7 million distinct CDR3 sequences, 25% to 30% of them singletons. The sequencing sample was made of blood. The receptors here all came from a woman in her twenties or thirties in good health.

This clonotype turned up a few times. V gene TRBV7-2 combines with J gene TRBJ2-1; 8 nucleotides line up with TRBD2. Trimming at V came to 5 bases and at J to 8 bases, leaving 14 bases not matched to a gene. The CDR3 runs to 16 residues. Germline CDR1 is SGHTA and CDR2 is FQGNSA. For the CDR3, the DNA is TGTGCCAGCAGCCGGGGGGGAAGCAACGTAAGACATGAGCAGTTCTTC. Translation: CASSRGGSNVRHEQFF.

This clonotype was counted a few times. J is TRBJ1-1 and V is TRBV4-2; the D gene is possibly TRBD1 (5 bases). Germline CDR1 is LGHNA and CDR2 is YNFKEQ. The CDR3 contains 14 residues. The V end lost 0 bases, the J end lost 4 bases, and 9 bases lay between the germline ends. CDR3 DNA: TGTGCCAGCAGCCAAGAGGCCAGGGCCACTGAAGCTTTCTTT. It encodes CASSQEARATEAFF.

This clonotype was counted at least ten times. The J gene is TRBJ2-5, the V gene TRBV5-4; D possibly corresponds to TRBD1 (5 bases). The CDR3 contains 15 residues. The germline V gene encodes CDR1 SGHNT and CDR2 YYREEE (reference sequence). The V gene lost 4 bases and the J gene lost 5 bases, with 18 bases spanning the gap. CDR3 coding DNA: TGTGCCAGCAGCAGGACCGACAGCAAGTATGAGACCCAGTACTTC. It translates to CASSRTDSKYETQYF. Supplemented by reference TRBV5-4 and TRBJ2-5, the full variable domain reads ETGVTQSPTHLIKTRGQQVTLRCSSQSGHNTVSWYQQALGQGPQFIFQYYREEENGRGNFPPRFSGLQFPNYSSELNVNALELDDSALYLCASSRTDSKYETQYFGPGTRLLVL.

The chain recombines TRBV3-1 with TRBJ1-1; 7 bases are a match to TRBD1. Germline CDR1 is LGHDT and CDR2 is YNNKEL (reference sequence). CDR3 size: 15 residues. Unmatched junction bases numbered 9, after V lost 4 bases and J lost 4 bases. CDR3 DNA: TGTGCCAGCAGCCCGGCGACAGGGTTGGGCACTGAAGCTTTCTTT. This sequence encodes CASSPATGLGTEAFF.

The rearrangement uses TRBV11-1 and TRBJ1-6; the D is unclear. The V gene lost 5 bases and the J gene lost 0 bases, with 14 bases spanning the gap. The CDR3 is 17 amino acids. Germline-derived CDR1 and CDR2 are SGHAT and FQDESV (reference sequence). In DNA form, the CDR3 reads TGTGCCAGCAGCGACGGACTTAGGAGCTCCTATAATTCACCCCTCCACTTT. Its translation is CASSDGLRSSYNSPLHF.

In this sample, this clonotype turned up a few times. The chain recombines TRBV18 with TRBJ2-7; TRBD2 agrees at 9 bases. The CDR3 sequence is 16 residues long. In germline, CDR1 is KGHSH, CDR2 LQKENI. V lost 2 bases to trimming and J lost 4 bases; unmatched junction nucleotides: 9. DNA for the CDR3: TGTGCCAGCTCACCAGGACTAGCGTCCTCCCCTTACGAGCAGTACTTC. It translates to CASSPGLASSPYEQYF.

The chain combines TRBV5-4 with TRBJ2-3; D is perhaps TRBD2 (7 bases). Germline CDR1 reads SGHNT; CDR2 reads YYREEE (reference sequence). Trimming stripped 3 bases from V and 5 bases from J, with 19 bases between. The CDR3 has 16 residues. This CDR3 is CASSWGVGGPGDTQYF. DNA of the CDR3: TGTGCCAGCAGCTGGGGGGTGGGGGGGCCCGGAGATACGCAGTATTTT.

The DNA of the CDR3 is TGTGCCAGCGTCTCCCCGACAGGGGGTTCCTACGAGCAGTACTTC. It codes for CASVSPTGGSYEQYF. This rearrangement joins TRBV28 to TRBJ2-7; 9 nucleotides agree with TRBD1. CDR1 and CDR2 (germline): MDHEN, SYDVKM. The CDR3 contains 15 residues. After removal of 8 bases from V and 1 base from J, the junction contained 9 bases not matched to a gene.

This clonotype occurred a few times. The chain employs TRBV29-1 and TRBJ1-2; TRBD1 aligns across 8 bases. V was clipped by 7 bases and J by 8 bases; unmatched bases: 9. CDR1 SQVTM and CDR2 ANQGSEA come from the germline V gene. The CDR3 extends over 12 amino acids. The CDR3 loop reads CSGSRQGQGYTF. In DNA, the CDR3 is TGCAGCGGATCTCGACAGGGGCAAGGCTACACCTTC.